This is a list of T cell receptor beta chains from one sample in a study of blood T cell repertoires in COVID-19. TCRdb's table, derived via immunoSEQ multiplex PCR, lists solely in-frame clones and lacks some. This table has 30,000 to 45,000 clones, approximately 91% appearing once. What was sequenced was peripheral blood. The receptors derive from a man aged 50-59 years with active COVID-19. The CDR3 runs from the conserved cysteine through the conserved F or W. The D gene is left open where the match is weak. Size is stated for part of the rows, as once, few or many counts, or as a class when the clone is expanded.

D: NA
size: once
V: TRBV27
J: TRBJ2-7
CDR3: CASSFQGPQEQYF
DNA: TGTGCCAGCAGTTTCCAGGGCCCTCAGGAGCAGTACTTC

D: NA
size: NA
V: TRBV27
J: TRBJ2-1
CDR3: CASSFPEGKGPPNEQFF
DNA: TGTGCCAGCAGTTTTCCTGAAGGGAAGGGGCCCCCCAATGAGCAGTTCTTC

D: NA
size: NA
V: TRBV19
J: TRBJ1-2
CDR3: CASSKQGGDYGYTF
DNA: TGTGCCAGTAGTAAACAGGGTGGGGACTATGGCTACACCTTC

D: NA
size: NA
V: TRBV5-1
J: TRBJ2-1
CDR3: CASSLEGKAYNEQFF
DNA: TGCGCCAGCAGCTTGGAGGGGAAAGCCTACAATGAGCAGTTCTTC

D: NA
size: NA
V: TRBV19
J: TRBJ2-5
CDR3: CASSIAGGETQYF
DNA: TGTGCCAGTAGTATAGCCGGGGGAGAGACCCAGTACTTC

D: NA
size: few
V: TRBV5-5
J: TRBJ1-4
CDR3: CASRTIPGDEKLFF
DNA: TGTGCCAGCAGGACCATACCGGGAGATGAAAAACTGTTTTTT

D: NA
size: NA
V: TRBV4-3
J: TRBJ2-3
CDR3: CASSQVYRSGTDTQYF
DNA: TGCGCCAGCAGCCAAGTCTACAGGTCCGGCACAGATACGCAGTATTTT

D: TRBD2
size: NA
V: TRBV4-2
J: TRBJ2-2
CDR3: CASSPLTSGDTGELFF
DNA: TGTGCCAGCAGCCCGCTGACTAGCGGGGACACCGGGGAGCTGTTTTTT

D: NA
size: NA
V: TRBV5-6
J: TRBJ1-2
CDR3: CASSILAGVNYGYTF
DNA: TGTGCCAGCAGCATCCTGGCCGGAGTAAACTATGGCTACACCTTC

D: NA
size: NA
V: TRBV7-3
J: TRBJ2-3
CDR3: CASSLDPPGFGTDTQYF
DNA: TGTGCCAGCAGCTTAGATCCTCCGGGGTTTGGCACAGATACGCAGTATTTT

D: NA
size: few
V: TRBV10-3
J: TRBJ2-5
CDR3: CAISESSRGPETQYF
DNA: TGTGCCATCAGTGAGTCCTCCAGGGGCCCAGAGACCCAGTACTTC

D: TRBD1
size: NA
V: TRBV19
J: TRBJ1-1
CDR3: CASTLSQGATEAFF
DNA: TGTGCCAGTACCCTATCACAGGGGGCAACTGAAGCTTTCTTT

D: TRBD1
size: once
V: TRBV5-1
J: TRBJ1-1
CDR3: CASSARGPLGEAFF
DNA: TGCGCCAGCAGCGCCAGGGGGCCTCTTGGTGAAGCTTTCTTT

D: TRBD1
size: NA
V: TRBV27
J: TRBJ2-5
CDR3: CASSSGTAIQETQYF
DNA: TGTGCCAGCAGTTCCGGGACAGCGATCCAAGAGACCCAGTACTTC

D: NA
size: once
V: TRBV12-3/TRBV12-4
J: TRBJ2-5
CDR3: CASSGTQETQYF
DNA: TGTGCCAGCAGCGGGACTCAAGAGACCCAGTACTTC

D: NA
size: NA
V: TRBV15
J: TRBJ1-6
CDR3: CATSRDPGPSGSPLHF
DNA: TGTGCCACCAGCAGAGATCCCGGTCCCTCGGGGTCACCCCTCCACTTT

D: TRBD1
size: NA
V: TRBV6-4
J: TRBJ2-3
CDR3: CASSQGASTDTQYF
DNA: TGTGCCAGCAGTCAGGGGGCGAGCACAGATACGCAGTATTTT

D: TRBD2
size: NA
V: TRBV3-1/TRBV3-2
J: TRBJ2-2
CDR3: CASRRREGHAGELFF
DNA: TGTGCCAGCAGAAGGCGGGAGGGCCACGCCGGGGAGCTGTTTTTT

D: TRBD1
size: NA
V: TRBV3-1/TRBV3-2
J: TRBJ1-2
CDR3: CASSQGPGTVGFKDGYTF
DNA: TGTGCCAGCAGCCAAGGCCCCGGGACAGTCGGTTTTAAGGATGGCTACACCTTC

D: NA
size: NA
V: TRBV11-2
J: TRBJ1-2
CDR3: CASSPVGFRQNYGYTF
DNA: TGTGCCAGCAGCCCCGTGGGATTTCGACAGAACTATGGCTACACCTTC

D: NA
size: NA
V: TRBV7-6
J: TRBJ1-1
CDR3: CASSLGTTGGAEAFF
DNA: TGTGCCAGCAGCTTAGGGACCACGGGGGGGGCTGAAGCTTTCTTT

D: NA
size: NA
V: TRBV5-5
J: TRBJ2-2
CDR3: CASSPIGGPQAGELFF
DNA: TGTGCCAGCAGCCCGATCGGGGGACCTCAGGCCGGGGAGCTGTTTTTT

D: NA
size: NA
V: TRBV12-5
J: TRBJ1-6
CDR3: CASAYEEGSPLHF
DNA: TGTGCTAGTGCCTACGAAGAGGGATCACCCCTCCACTTT

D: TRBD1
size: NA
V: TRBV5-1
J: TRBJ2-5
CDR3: CASSSGTGQETQYF
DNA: TGCGCCAGCAGCTCCGGGACAGGGCAAGAGACCCAGTACTTC

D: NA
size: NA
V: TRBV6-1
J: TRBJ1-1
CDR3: CASSEVRRAEAFF
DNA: TGTGCCAGCAGTGAAGTACGCCGGGCTGAAGCTTTCTTT

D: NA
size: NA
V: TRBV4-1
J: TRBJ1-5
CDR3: CASSPSPLSNQPQHF
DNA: TGCGCCAGCAGCCCCTCTCCACTGAGCAATCAGCCCCAGCATTTT

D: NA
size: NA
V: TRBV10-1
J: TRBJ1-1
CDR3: CASSLYRNTEAFF
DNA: TGCGCCAGCAGTTTGTACAGGAACACTGAAGCTTTCTTT

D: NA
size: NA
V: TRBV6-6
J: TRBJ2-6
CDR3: CASSLGGFLEANVLTF
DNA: TGTGCCAGCAGTCTTGGGGGCTTTCTGGAGGCCAACGTCCTGACTTTC

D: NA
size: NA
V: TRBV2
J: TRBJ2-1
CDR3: CASTRGLSSYNEQFF
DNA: TGTGCCAGCACTCGAGGGTTGTCATCCTACAATGAGCAGTTCTTC